Listed here are 13 T cell receptor beta chains from one sample, sequenced in a study of metastatic and nonmetastatic thyroid tumors. No patient received treatment before thyroid surgery. TCRdb recomputed clones from the PCR reads via MiXCR. The sample holds 30,000 to 45,000 clones; more than 25% are singletons and the top ten take about a tenth. Material: blood. These receptors all come from a male donor with papillary thyroid cancer or a benign thyroid nodule (not recorded which). Some clones in this sample may be carry-over from other donors' samples.

The chain links TRBV6-1 to TRBJ1-5; D not resolved. V shed 6 bases and J shed 2 bases, with 11 bases lying between them. Germline V gene sequence: CDR1 MNHNS, CDR2 SASEGT. The CDR3 contains 14 residues. The CDR3 here is CASSHGEGNQPQHF. CDR3 nucleotide sequence: TGTGCCAGCAGCCACGGGGAGGGCAATCAGCCCCAGCATTTT.

This clone was seen many times. This chain joins TRBV12-3 or TRBV12-4 and TRBJ2-2; a possible D gene is TRBD1 (6 bases). There are 15 residues in the CDR3. Trimming removed 6 bases from V and 2 bases from J, with 13 bases in between. CDR3 sequence: CASSPGTTNTGELFF. In DNA, the CDR3 is TGTGCCAGCAGCCCCGGGACAACCAACACCGGGGAGCTGTTTTTT.

The chain employs TRBV20-1 and TRBJ1-2; D might be TRBD1 (5 bases). Germline V CDR1 and CDR2: DFQATT, SNEGSKA (reference sequence). Deletions cut 1 base from V and 7 bases from J, with 19 bases between. The CDR3 is made up of 15 amino acids. The CDR3, as DNA: TGCAGTGCTAGAGCGTCCGGCAGGGAGAAGAGTGGCTACACCTTC. This gives the protein CSARASGREKSGYTF.

This clone showed up just a few times. This chain links TRBV28 with TRBJ2-5; D is ambiguous. Looked up from germline, CDR1 is MDHEN and CDR2 is SYDVKM. Trimming removed 1 base at V and 2 bases at J, with 8 bases between. CDR3 length equals 14 residues. Written as DNA, the CDR3 is TGTGCCAGCAGTTTATCCCAGATACAAGAGACCCAGTACTTC. Its protein is CASSLSQIQETQYF.

Only a few counts were recorded for this clone. The rearrangement uses TRBV6-1 and TRBJ1-1; D uncertain. CDR1 is MNHNS and CDR2 is SASEGT in the germline V gene. With 7 bases removed from V and 5 bases from J, the gap between germline ends came to 17 bases. The CDR3 has 14 residues. This chain's CDR3 is CASKRTRRSTEAFF. CDR3 DNA sequence: TGTGCCAGCAAACGGACTCGGCGAAGTACTGAAGCTTTCTTT.

This clone was counted ten times or more. The gene calls are TRBV9 and TRBJ1-2; TRBD1 matches at 10 bases. The CDR3 loop spans 14 amino acids. Losses at the gene ends were 3 bases for V and 4 bases for J; bases not matched to a gene: 3. The germline V gene encodes CDR1 SGDLS and CDR2 YYNGEE. The CDR3 protein is CASSGGQGTYGYTF. DNA of the CDR3: TGTGCCAGCAGCGGGGGACAGGGGACCTATGGCTACACCTTC. Combining the CDR3 with reference TRBV9 and TRBJ1-2 gives the whole variable domain DSGVTQTPKHLITATGQRVTLRCSPRSGDLSVYWYQQSLDQGLQFLIQYYNGEERAKGNILERFSAQQFPDLHSELNLSSLELGDSALYFCASSGGQGTYGYTFGSGTRLTVV.

The chain employs TRBV19 and TRBJ2-5, with 9 bases matching TRBD1. The germline CDR1 and CDR2 sequences are LNHDA and SQIVND (reference sequence). V trimming: 4 bases; J trimming: 3 bases; junction bases outside the gene matches: 0. The CDR3 is 13 residues long. Here the CDR3 reads CASSRDREETQYF. The DNA of the CDR3 is TGTGCCAGTAGTAGGGACAGGGAAGAGACCCAGTACTTC.

A few counts support this clone. The V call is TRBV6-1, the J call TRBJ1-4; perhaps TRBD1 as D (6 bases). Germline CDR1 is MNHNS and CDR2 is SASEGT. The CDR3 contains 14 residues. Trimming removed 4 bases from V and 2 bases from J, with 8 bases in between. This chain's CDR3 is CASSVRGTNEKLFF. CDR3 coding DNA: TGTGCCAGCAGTGTGAGGGGGACTAATGAAAAACTGTTTTTT.

Ten or more counts support this clone. The chain uses TRBV20-1 and TRBJ2-5; D gene uncertain. The CDR3 is 12 residues long. Germline V CDR1 and CDR2: DFQATT, SNEGSKA (reference sequence). Trimming left V 3 bases short and J 1 base short, with 6 bases between. CDR3 DNA sequence: TGCAGTGCTAGTGGACCCCAAGAGACCCAGTACTTC. It is translated as CSASGPQETQYF.

This clone was recorded many times. V is TRBV7-8 and J is TRBJ2-7, with D unclear. V was trimmed by 0 bases and J by 4 bases, leaving 10 bases between them. This CDR3 is built from 14 residues. CDR1 is SGHVS and CDR2 is FQNEAQ in the germline V gene. The CDR3 loop is CASSLASTQYEQYF. The CDR3 region has the DNA TGTGCCAGCAGCTTAGCTTCGACTCAGTACGAGCAGTACTTC.

The rearrangement uses TRBV7-8 and TRBJ1-5; D is perhaps TRBD1 (6 bases). The CDR3 sequence is 14 residues long. V was pared by 10 bases and J by 3 bases, with 16 bases between. CDR1 is SGHVS, CDR2 FQNEAQ, per germline. The CDR3: CATPSRTVNQPQHF. The CDR3 bases are TGTGCCACCCCTTCGAGGACAGTCAATCAGCCCCAGCATTTT.

The chain combines TRBV5-1 with TRBJ1-1, with 10 nucleotides matching TRBD1. V was clipped by 0 bases and J by 6 bases; unmatched bases: 11. Germline lookup yields CDR1 SGHRS and CDR2 YFSETQ. This CDR3 has 17 amino acids. The CDR3 spells CASSLGWGTGVYAEAFF. CDR3 bases: TGCGCCAGCAGCTTGGGGTGGGGGACAGGGGTTTACGCTGAAGCTTTCTTT.

J is TRBJ2-2 and V is TRBV11-3; TRBD1 aligns across 10 bases. This CDR3 contains 14 residues. The J segment lost 7 bases and the V segment lost 8 bases, leaving 7 bases of the junction unmatched. Germline V gene sequence: CDR1 SGHNT, CDR2 YENEEA. As DNA, the CDR3 is TGTGCCAGCTCCGACAGGGGGCTGAACGGGGAGCTGTTTTTT. Amino acids: CASSDRGLNGELFF.